This T cell receptor beta chain is from a study of T-cell reconstitution after alpha-beta-depleted transplantation in children. Unmatched junction bases numbered 10, after V lost 5 bases and J lost 4 bases. From germline, CDR1 is LGHDT and CDR2 YNNKEL (reference sequence). The CDR3 runs to 15 residues. Unique molecular identifiers were used in preparing the TCRbeta library. A single record per CDR3 protein comes from TCRdb applying MiXCR to the PCR reads. Found here are approximately 400,000 distinct CDR3 sequences, 9.5% to 13% of them singletons; the top ten hold approximately 5%. Sample: PBMCs from the stem cell graft donor, taken from the stem cell graft. This receptor was obtained from a human donor who donated a stem cell graft to a child with acute myeloid leukemia. The chain couples TRBV3-1 to TRBJ2-7; 8 nucleotides align to TRBD2. The CDR3 DNA reads TGTGCCAGCAGCGAAGGACTAGCCGGAGGATACGAGCAGTACTTC. It yields the protein CASSEGLAGGYEQYF.